There are many counts of the clone carrying this T cell receptor beta chain. Germline V gene data show CDR1 as SGHTA and CDR2 as FQGNSA. V dropped 4 bases and J dropped 4; count of bases not matched to a gene: 5. This CDR3 has 14 residues. The sample is drawn from a study of T cells in Graves' hyperthyroidism and ophthalmopathy. What was amplified from RNA transcripts were TCR beta CDR3 regions. The TCR CDR3 first-round RT-PCR relied on the HTBI primer set. Using its own MiXCR run on the multiplex PCR reads, TCRdb lists one record per CDR3 protein. The sample records hundreds of thousands of distinct CDR3 sequences, around 42% being singletons.

This chain links TRBV7-2 with TRBJ2-5, with 8 bases matching TRBD1. The material sequenced was peripheral blood or thyroid tissue (not recorded which). This TCR was recovered from a young woman with Graves' hyperthyroidism. The DNA of the CDR3 is TGTGCCAGCAGCTCGGACAGGGTGGGAGAGACCCAGTACTTC. Protein: CASSSDRVGETQYF.